Following are 8 T cell receptor beta chains from one sample sequenced in a study of vaccination and CD4 T cells after COVID-19 (dated 2022 in TCRdb). The sample's treatment or condition label, in plain terms: approximately 9-day PBMC culture with coronavirus spike peptide pools or control peptides (ViraFEST assay). CD4+ T cells from unexposed donors were collected before the COVID-19 pandemic (2011-2018). The protocol used for the library was PCR. The listed sequencing device is Illumina iSeq 100. At the Johns Hopkins FTIC core, DNA from the cultured CD4+ T cells underwent TCR sequencing with the Oncomine TCR Beta short-read assay. TCRdb reanalyzed the raw reads on its own, using fastp at Q25 for trimming and MiXCR for clone calling, and kept in-frame beta chains. Rows with one shared CDR3 protein collapse into an entry with the most common genes and DNA. This sample holds about 5,900 distinct CDR3 sequences; nearly 35% were observed only once. The leading ten clones occupy 28% of the sample.

No antigens are known for them. Sequencing was carried out using CD4+ T cells from blood, cultured in vitro. Receptors were obtained from a human donor in good health.

The V gene is TRBV6-1, the J gene TRBJ1-2, with D perhaps TRBD1 (5 bases). The CDR3 totals 14 residues. Germline V gives CDR1 MNHNS, CDR2 SASEGT. The V end lost 5 bases, the J end lost 4 bases, and 14 bases lay between the germline ends. The CDR3 DNA reads TGTGCCAGCAGTCCGGACGGGGGGACCTATGGCTACACCTTC. Protein: CASSPDGGTYGYTF.

This clonotype was seen a handful of times. A read error may produce the germline difference seen at one junction end. The gene calls are TRBV5-3 and TRBJ2-7, with TRBD1 matching over 7 bases. TRBV5-3 is an ORF; its function is uncertain. There are 17 residues in the CDR3. CDR3 sequence: CASSSILSGTASYEQYF. CDR3 nucleotides: TGTGCCAGCAGCTCAATTCTCTCTGGGACAGCCTCCTACGAGCAGTACTTC.

Only a few counts were recorded for this clonotype. The CDR3 region is CASSLVAGGIRELFF. The CDR3 DNA reads TGTGCCAGCAGCTTAGTGGCAGGGGGGATTCGGGAGCTGTTTTTT. The chain has TRBV7-7 and TRBJ2-2, with D maybe TRBD1 (7 bases). The CDR3 is 15 residues long. Germline CDR1 and CDR2: SSHAT and FNYEAQ (reference sequence). V lost 1 base and J lost 9, with 15 bases in between.

This clonotype was seen more than once but under ten times. This chain links TRBV7-7 with TRBJ2-3, with TRBD1 as a possible D gene (6 bases). The CDR3 is 15 residues long. V shed 2 bases and J shed 0 bases, with 9 bases lying between them. Germline V gene sequence: CDR1 SSHAT, CDR2 FNYEAQ (reference sequence). The CDR3: CASSLQGLSTDTQYF. The CDR3 DNA sequence: TGTGCCAGCAGCTTACAGGGGCTTAGCACAGATACGCAGTATTTT.

CDR3 protein: CASTFMDRDSPLHF. In nucleotides, the CDR3 is TGTGCCAGCACCTTCATGGACAGGGATTCACCCCTCCACTTT. The chain employs TRBV5-8 and TRBJ1-6, with 8 positions matching TRBD1. The germline V gene has CDR1 SGHTS and CDR2 YDEGEE. The V gene end was trimmed by 6 bases and the J gene end by 8 bases; junction bases not matched to a gene: 7. The CDR3 is made up of 14 amino acids.

This clonotype has just a few counts. The rearrangement joins TRBV7-3 to TRBJ1-1; unclear D gene. The CDR3 covers 13 residues. Germline V CDR1 and CDR2: SGHTA, FQGTGA. V was shortened by 3 bases and J by 2 bases, with 7 bases between the two germline ends. The CDR3 region has the DNA TGTGCCAGCAGCTTCTCCGGTAACACTGAAGCTTTCTTT. As protein: CASSFSGNTEAFF.

The V and J genes are TRBV6-4 and TRBJ2-2; TRBD1 matches 7 bases. CDR1 MRHNA and CDR2 SNTAGT come from the germline V gene. The trim removed 5 bases at V and 3 bases at J, leaving 3 bases unmatched. The CDR3 is 14 residues long. CDR3 coding DNA: TGTGCCAGCAGTTCAGGACAGGACACCGGGGAGCTGTTTTTT. It is translated as CASSSGQDTGELFF.

This clonotype was seen only once. The chain joins TRBV16 to TRBJ2-2; D not certain. CDR3 size: 15 residues. The V end lost 2 bases, the J end lost 4 bases, and 11 bases lay between the germline ends. Germline CDR1 reads KGHSY; CDR2 reads FQNENV. CDR3 sequence reads: CASSQEDRITGELFF. CDR3 bases: TGTGCCAGCAGCCAAGAGGATCGGATCACCGGGGAGCTGTTTTTT.